These 28 T cell receptor beta chains share one sample of origin, sequenced in a study of beta chain features in type 1 diabetes. Reverse transcription of all isolated RNA meant that expressed TCRB transcripts were sequenced. The method was immunoSEQ multiplex PCR; TCRdb's version includes in-frame clones alone and lacks a portion of them. The sample has some 150,000 clones, 11% seen once; the top ten hold under 2.5%. The sequencing input was central memory CD4+ T cells from blood. These receptors originate from a man between 18 and 29 years old in good health.

The chain recombines TRBV15 with TRBJ1-5, with 8 bases lining up with TRBD1. CDR1 is LNHNV, CDR2 YYDKDF, per germline (reference sequence). The trim removed 4 bases at V and 7 bases at J, leaving 3 bases unmatched. The CDR3 has 13 amino acids. For the CDR3, the DNA is TGTGCCACCAGCAAGACAGGGGAGCAGCCCCAGCATTTT. This translates into CATSKTGEQPQHF.

The rearrangement joins TRBV18 to TRBJ2-5; 8 bases are a match to TRBD2. Germline CDR1 and CDR2: KGHSH and LQKENI. The CDR3 is 14 residues long. The J segment lost 4 bases and the V segment lost 6 bases, leaving 7 bases of the junction unmatched. In DNA, the CDR3 is TGTGCCAGCTCCCTCCGGGGGGGGACAGAGACCCAGTACTTC. Translating gives CASSLRGGTETQYF.

This clone was seen more than once but under ten times. The chain is built from TRBV7-3 and TRBJ2-5; the D gene could be TRBD1 or TRBD2 (5 bases each). CDR1 and CDR2 from the germline V gene are SGHTA and FQGTGA. V lost 5 bases and J lost 3, with 10 bases in between. The CDR3 extends over 13 amino acids. CDR3 sequence (DNA): TGTGCCAGCAGCCCAGGGACGGAAGAGACCCAGTACTTC. Protein product: CASSPGTEETQYF.

This clone was found a few times. V and J are TRBV7-3 and TRBJ2-3, with TRBD2 matching 9 bases. The germline V gene has CDR1 SGHTA and CDR2 FQGTGA. The V and J ends lost 5 bases and 2 bases, in that order; junction bases with no gene match: 14. This CDR3 has 18 amino acids. The CDR3 nucleotides read TGTGCCAGCAGCAAGAACGGTCCGGGACTAGCTTCCACAGATACGCAGTATTTT. This gives the protein CASSKNGPGLASTDTQYF.

The rearrangement links TRBV5-1 to TRBJ2-7; possibly TRBD1 for D (5 bases). V was pared by 2 bases and J by 3 bases, with 12 bases between. Germline V gives CDR1 SGHRS, CDR2 YFSETQ. The CDR3 length is 14 residues. In nucleotides, the CDR3 is TGCGCCAGCAGCTTTGACAGTTCCAACTACGAGCAGTACTTC. Translated, it gives CASSFDSSNYEQYF.

This clone came up many times. The rearrangement links TRBV7-9 to TRBJ1-4; 9 bases map to TRBD1. This CDR3 is 15 amino acids long. Germline values: CDR1 SEHNR, CDR2 FQNEAQ (reference sequence). V was clipped by 6 bases and J by 8 bases; unmatched bases: 10. The CDR3 nucleotides are TGTGCCAGCAGATTCCGGGACAGGGACGGGGAAAAACTGTTTTTT. Protein product: CASRFRDRDGEKLFF.

This clone was seen a few times. V gene TRBV9 combines with J gene TRBJ2-5; the D call may be TRBD1 or TRBD2 (6 bases each). Germline-derived CDR1 and CDR2 are SGDLS and YYNGEE. V lost 7 bases and J 2 bases, leaving 18 bases between the germline ends. The length of the CDR3 is 15 residues. The CDR3 sequence: CASGPRGDTQETQYF. The CDR3 nucleotides are TGTGCCAGCGGCCCGAGGGGGGACACGCAAGAGACCCAGTACTTC.

This clone was recorded at least ten times. The gene calls are TRBV9 and TRBJ2-5; perhaps TRBD2 as D (6 bases). Germline V gene data show CDR1 as SGDLS and CDR2 as YYNGEE. The CDR3 consists of 15 residues. V lost 4 bases and J 5 bases, leaving 18 bases between the germline ends. DNA for the CDR3: TGTGCCAGCAGCCCGGGCGGGACGGCCAAGGAGACCCAGTACTTC. Residues: CASSPGGTAKETQYF. Full variable domain (outside the CDR3, taken from reference TRBV9 and TRBJ2-5): DSGVTQTPKHLITATGQRVTLRCSPRSGDLSVYWYQQSLDQGLQFLIQYYNGEERAKGNILERFSAQQFPDLHSELNLSSLELGDSALYFCASSPGGTAKETQYFGPGTRLLVL.

The chain joins TRBV5-6 to TRBJ2-3; D might be TRBD2 (5 bases). Germline CDR1 and CDR2: SGHDT and YYEEEE. V was clipped by 3 bases and J by 1 base, with 9 bases between them. This CDR3 region has 14 residues. The CDR3 sequence is CASSSWTRTDTQYF. The CDR3 DNA reads as TGTGCCAGCAGCTCCTGGACTCGCACAGATACGCAGTATTTT.

The table lists this clone with a few counts. The chain couples TRBV7-2 to TRBJ1-1; D is possibly TRBD1 (6 bases). The V end lost 5 bases, the J end lost 1 base, and 14 bases lay between the germline ends. This CDR3 has 15 residues. Germline CDR1 is SGHTA and CDR2 is FQGNSA. CDR3 sequence reads: CASSTRQVANTEAFF. DNA of the CDR3: TGTGCCAGCAGCACCCGACAGGTCGCGAACACTGAAGCTTTCTTT. Full variable domain (rest looked up from reference TRBV7-2 and TRBJ1-1): GAGVSQSPSNKVTEKGKDVELRCDPISGHTALYWYRQSLGQGLEFLIYFQGNSAPDKSGLPSDRFSAERTGGSVSTLTIQRTQQEDSAVYLCASSTRQVANTEAFFGQGTRLTVV.

This clone appeared many times. The chain uses TRBV7-3 and TRBJ2-3; D is undetermined. The length of the CDR3 is 12 residues. The germline V and J ends were trimmed by 8 bases and 0 bases, with 6 bases remaining between them. Germline lookup yields CDR1 SGHTA and CDR2 FQGTGA. CDR3 DNA sequence: TGTGCCAGCTCCCAGAGCACAGATACGCAGTATTTT. Translation gives CASSQSTDTQYF.

Only a few counts were recorded for this clone. V and J are TRBV7-3 and TRBJ2-7, with 8 positions matching TRBD2. The CDR3 has 13 amino acids. The germline gives CDR1 SGHTA, CDR2 FQGTGA. J gave up 4 bases and V 4 bases, and 3 bases lay outside the gene matches. In DNA, the CDR3 is TGTGCCAGCAGCTCGGGACTAGGTTACGAGCAGTACTTC. Its translation: CASSSGLGYEQYF. Full variable domain (remainder filled in from reference TRBV7-3 and TRBJ2-7): GAGVSQTPSNKVTEKGKYVELRCDPISGHTALYWYRQSLGQGPEFLIYFQGTGAADDSGLPNDRFFAVRPEGSVSTLKIQRTERGDSAVYLCASSSGLGYEQYFGPGTRLTVT.

The chain recombines TRBV29-1 with TRBJ2-7; D gene unclear. The CDR3 has 13 amino acids. V was clipped by 5 bases and J by 3 bases, with 14 bases between them. Germline CDR1 reads SQVTM; CDR2 reads ANQGSEA. For the CDR3, the DNA is TGCAGCGTTCAAAAAACAGCTTACTACGAGCAGTACTTC. As protein: CSVQKTAYYEQYF.

This clone appeared a few times. This rearrangement joins TRBV7-9 to TRBJ2-3, with 9 bases aligning to TRBD1. This CDR3 is built from 14 residues. Trimming at V came to 4 bases and at J to 4 bases, leaving 3 bases not matched to a gene. CDR1 is SEHNR and CDR2 is FQNEAQ in the germline V gene (reference sequence). The CDR3 region is CASSSRQGADTQYF. The CDR3 DNA sequence: TGTGCCAGCAGCTCCCGACAGGGGGCAGATACGCAGTATTTT.

The chain is built from TRBV14 and TRBJ2-7, with D unclear. The V end was cut by 2 bases, the J end by 3 bases, with 11 bases between. Germline-derived CDR1 and CDR2 are SGHDN and FVKESK. The CDR3 sequence is 14 residues long. CDR3 in DNA: TGTGCCAGCAGCCAATTACAAACTAACTACGAGCAGTACTTC. This sequence encodes CASSQLQTNYEQYF.

The chain joins TRBV4-3 to TRBJ1-6; a possible D gene is TRBD1 (5 bases). The germline V gene has CDR1 LGHNA and CDR2 YSLEER. V was pared by 8 bases and J by 8 bases, with 19 bases between. The CDR3 totals 15 residues. The CDR3 sequence is CASAAGAANYSPLHF. CDR3 nucleotides: TGCGCCAGCGCAGCTGGGGCGGCGAATTATTCACCCCTCCACTTT.

This clone was seen repeatedly, ten times or more. This sequence joins TRBV7-2 and TRBJ2-1; the match to TRBD1 covers 8 bases. This CDR3 contains 15 residues. The germline V gene encodes CDR1 SGHTA and CDR2 FQGNSA. V shed 5 bases, J shed 7 bases, and the junction held 10 bases outside the gene matches. CDR3 in amino acids: CASSARRTGLNEQFF. CDR3 coding DNA: TGTGCCAGCAGCGCCCGTCGGACAGGGTTAAATGAGCAGTTCTTC.

This clone was seen more than once but under ten times. This rearrangement joins TRBV29-1 to TRBJ1-6; D remains unclear. Germline loops: CDR1 SQVTM, CDR2 ANQGSEA. Deletions cut 5 bases from V and 10 bases from J, with 15 bases between. The CDR3 is made up of 13 amino acids. The CDR3 is CSVSASSMSPLHF. The CDR3 region has the DNA TGCAGCGTTTCAGCAAGCTCGATGTCACCCCTCCACTTT.

V usage is TRBV29-1 and J usage is TRBJ2-1; TRBD2 might be the D (6 bases). The CDR3 contains 11 residues. The germline gives CDR1 SQVTM, CDR2 ANQGSEA. The V end lost 7 bases, the J end lost 7 bases, and 11 bases lay between the germline ends. Written as DNA, the CDR3 is TGCAGCGCCGCACGGGGGAATGAGCAGTTCTTC. This gives the protein CSAARGNEQFF.

This clone was recorded a few times. The chain carries TRBV4-2 and TRBJ2-3; D gene unclear. Germline-derived CDR1 and CDR2 are LGHNA and YNFKEQ. There are 15 residues in the CDR3. V dropped 4 bases and J dropped 1 base, with 12 bases sitting between them. This CDR3 is CASSPSGLRTDTQYF. As DNA, the CDR3 is TGTGCCAGCAGCCCCTCGGGCTTGCGCACAGATACGCAGTATTTT.

V usage is TRBV6-5 and J usage is TRBJ1-5; D may be TRBD1 (5 bases). V was trimmed by 4 bases and J by 4 bases, leaving 14 bases between them. This CDR3 comprises 15 residues. CDR1 is MNHEY, CDR2 SVGAGI, per germline. This chain's CDR3 is CASSSGPFGNQPQHF. The CDR3 region has the DNA TGTGCCAGCAGTTCAGGGCCGTTCGGGAATCAGCCCCAGCATTTT.

The rearrangement uses TRBV25-1 and TRBJ2-1; tentative D call: TRBD1 (6 bases). The V and J ends lost 1 base and 6 bases respectively, with 10 bases between them. The CDR3 runs to 14 residues. CDR1 and CDR2 from the germline V gene are MGHDK and SYGVNS. The DNA for the CDR3 is TGTGCCAGCAGTGAATTCAAAGGGGGCAATGAGCAGTTCTTC. This sequence encodes CASSEFKGGNEQFF.

The chain has TRBV12-5 and TRBJ2-5; TRBD2 might be the D (6 bases). This CDR3 comprises 14 residues. The germline gives CDR1 LGHNT, CDR2 FRNRAP. V lost 3 bases and J 5 bases, leaving 13 bases between the germline ends. The CDR3 loop is CASGFSGSGETQYF. Here the CDR3 DNA reads TGTGCTAGTGGTTTCAGCGGGTCGGGGGAGACCCAGTACTTC.

The V gene is TRBV10-3, the J gene TRBJ2-3; D perhaps matches TRBD1 (6 bases). The ends were cut back, 4 bases at V and 2 bases at J, with 13 bases in the middle. The CDR3 totals 15 residues. CDR1 and CDR2 (germline): ENHRY, SYGVKD. CDR3 in DNA: TGTGCCATCAGTGCGAATGGACAGCACACAGATACGCAGTATTTT. The encoded protein is CAISANGQHTDTQYF.

The genes are TRBV7-9 and TRBJ1-1; tentative D call: TRBD1 (5 bases). Trimming left V 3 bases short and J 3 bases short, with 11 bases between. The CDR3 is 14 amino acids. Germline assignment: CDR1 SEHNR and CDR2 FQNEAQ (reference sequence). The CDR3 nucleotides read TGTGCCAGCAGCTTTGGCAGGGTGTACACTGAAGCTTTCTTT. The encoded protein is CASSFGRVYTEAFF. Full variable domain (remainder filled in from reference TRBV7-9 and TRBJ1-1): DTGVSQNPRHKITKRGQNVTFRCDPISEHNRLYWYRQTLGQGPEFLTYFQNEAQLEKSRLLSDRFSAERPKGSFSTLEIQRTEQGDSAMYLCASSFGRVYTEAFFGQGTRLTVV.

This clone was picked up a small number of times. This chain connects TRBV30 to TRBJ2-7; D gene ambiguous. The germline V gene encodes CDR1 GTSNPN and CDR2 SVGIG (reference sequence). The V gene lost 1 base and the J gene lost 3 bases, with 4 bases spanning the gap. CDR3 length equals 11 residues. CDR3: CAWSENYEQYF. Written as DNA, the CDR3 is TGTGCCTGGAGTGAAAACTACGAGCAGTACTTC.

The CDR3 nucleotides are TGTGCCAGCAGCTTATTATTAACAGGGGGTCCCTACAATGAGCAGTTCTTC. Translating gives CASSLLLTGGPYNEQFF. The chain has TRBV7-8 and TRBJ2-1; 8 bases align to TRBD1. Germline trimming cut 2 bases from V and 2 bases from J; bases unmatched to any gene: 8. Germline values: CDR1 SGHVS, CDR2 FQNEAQ. This CDR3 has 17 residues.

This clone was counted between two and nine times. The rearrangement joins TRBV9 to TRBJ2-3; D is perhaps TRBD2 (5 bases). Germline V CDR1 and CDR2: SGDLS, YYNGEE. There are 17 residues in the CDR3. Deletions cut 1 base from V and 2 bases from J, with 17 bases between. The CDR3 is CASSVFRGNTHTDTQYF. The CDR3, as DNA: TGTGCCAGCAGCGTATTTCGGGGAAACACACACACAGATACGCAGTATTTT. The whole variable domain, filled in from reference TRBV9 and TRBJ2-3, reads DSGVTQTPKHLITATGQRVTLRCSPRSGDLSVYWYQQSLDQGLQFLIQYYNGEERAKGNILERFSAQQFPDLHSELNLSSLELGDSALYFCASSVFRGNTHTDTQYFGPGTRLTVL.